This TCR beta chain was recovered during a study of blood T cells in healthy people across ages. The authors ran a second PCR of 7 to 11 cycles using a sample-barcoded 5' primer and a J-beta primer mix. TCRdb processed the 5' RACE reads anew with MiXCR; each CDR3 protein has one entry. The profile shows roughly 700,000 distinct CDR3 sequences, around 25% of them singletons. This clonotype has more than one count but fewer than ten. Sequence at one end of the junction differs from germline and may be a read error. Germline V gene lookup returns CDR1 MDHEN and CDR2 SYDVKM. The CDR3 spans 12 residues. These data were also reused for a study on T cells of mothers and their children. That publication notes: The shaping of TCR recombination output by thymic selection is similar in related and unrelated pairs. Persisting microchimeric T cell clones went undetected.

The sample comprised blood. The TCR sequence derives from a boy between 10 and 17 years old in good health. This chain connects TRBV28 to TRBJ2-1; TRBD2 might be the D (6 bases). The CDR3 sequence: CASTSARGLLYF. The CDR3 DNA sequence: TGTGCCAGCACCTCAGCACGGGGACTCCTCTACTTC.